Following are 11 T cell receptor beta chains from one sample sequenced in a study of long-term antiretroviral therapy in people with HIV. Version v3.0 of the immunoSEQ assay was performed at survey level. Produced via immunoSEQ multiplex PCR; TCRdb's table is partial and in-frame only. Of fewer than 20,000 clones in the sample, roughly four fifths were seen once. The sample consisted of unsorted PBMCs, taken roughly 2.4 years before starting antiretroviral therapy. The source of these receptors is a woman aged 45-60 years with HIV.

This clone is labeled as medium-sized. J is TRBJ2-3 and V is TRBV7-9; possibly TRBD2 for D (5 bases). The CDR3 totals 15 residues. V was cut by 7 bases and J by 2 bases, with 16 bases left in between. In germline, CDR1 is SEHNR, CDR2 FQNEAQ (reference sequence). CDR3 amino acids: CASTLPTTNTDTQYF. CDR3 bases: TGTGCCAGCACCCTCCCGACTACAAACACAGATACGCAGTATTTT.

This chain links TRBV6-1 with TRBJ1-2; possible D gene TRBD1, 6 bases. This CDR3 is 17 amino acids long. Per germline, CDR1 MNHNS and CDR2 SASEGT. The V end lost 1 base, the J end lost 5 bases, and 20 bases lay between the germline ends. This chain's CDR3 is CASSEVFIGGTSYGYTF. The CDR3 DNA reads as TGTGCCAGCAGTGAAGTATTTATCGGGGGCACCTCTTATGGCTACACCTTC.

A single count supports this clone. This chain links TRBV29-1 with TRBJ1-5; 9 positions match TRBD1. The CDR3 runs 14 residues. Germline V gives CDR1 SQVTM, CDR2 ANQGSEA. The J segment lost 5 bases and the V segment lost 5 bases, leaving 7 bases of the junction unmatched. CDR3 sequence (DNA): TGCAGCGTTCGAGACAGGGGGGGGGATCAGCCCCAGCATTTT. Amino acids: CSVRDRGGDQPQHF.

The gene calls are TRBV6-5 and TRBJ1-1; TRBD1 matches 9 bases. The CDR3 has 16 amino acids. Trimming removed 0 bases from V and 0 bases from J; junction bases left unmatched: 2. Per germline, CDR1 MNHEY and CDR2 SVGAGI. CDR3 in DNA: TGTGCCAGCAGTTACTCTAGGACAGGGGTGAACACTGAAGCTTTCTTT. Translated: CASSYSRTGVNTEAFF.

The J gene is TRBJ2-1, the V gene TRBV14; 8 bases fit TRBD1. CDR3 size: 15 residues. Trimming at V came to 4 bases and at J to 7 bases, leaving 9 bases not matched to a gene. CDR1 is SGHDN and CDR2 is FVKESK in the germline V gene. The CDR3 DNA reads as TGTGCCAGCAGCCCCCTCGACAGGGGTCAAAATGAGCAGTTCTTC. Translating gives CASSPLDRGQNEQFF.

The sample holds a few counts of this clone. The V gene is TRBV7-9, the J gene TRBJ2-5; no clear D gene. Looked up from germline, CDR1 is SEHNR and CDR2 is FQNEAQ (reference sequence). V lost 2 bases to trimming and J lost 3 bases, with 7 bases between them. The length of the CDR3 is 13 residues. The CDR3 is CASSLSSEETQYF. CDR3 in DNA: TGTGCCAGCAGCTTATCGTCGGAAGAGACCCAGTACTTC.

The chain joins TRBV28 to TRBJ1-2; D unclear. The CDR3 totals 11 residues. Germline lookup yields CDR1 MDHEN and CDR2 SYDVKM. Trimming shortened V by 6 bases and J by 3 bases, and 5 bases separated the two germline ends. The CDR3 nucleotides are TGTGCCAGCAGGCGGTACTATGGCTACACCTTC. It yields the protein CASRRYYGYTF.

The chain recombines TRBV5-6 with TRBJ1-5; a possible D gene is TRBD1 (5 bases). The V gene's germline CDR1 is SGHDT and CDR2 YYEEEE. The CDR3 runs 14 residues. V shed 3 bases and J shed 6 bases, with 13 bases lying between them. The CDR3 nucleotides read TGTGCCAGCAGCTCCGGAGGGGACGCTCAGCCCCAGCATTTT. It is translated as CASSSGGDAQPQHF.

The chain employs TRBV5-1 and TRBJ2-7, with 7 bases that match TRBD1. This CDR3 is built from 15 residues. Germline values: CDR1 SGHRS, CDR2 YFSETQ. V lost 3 bases, J lost 0 bases, and 6 bases stayed unmatched. The CDR3 protein is CASSSGDSPSYEQYV. CDR3 sequence (DNA): TGCGCCAGCAGCTCCGGGGACAGCCCCTCCTACGAGCAGTACGTC.

The chain recombines TRBV6-5 with TRBJ2-1; the D is unclear. The CDR3 is made up of 11 amino acids. CDR1 and CDR2 (germline): MNHEY, SVGAGI. V was clipped by 9 bases and J by 5 bases, with 8 bases between them. The CDR3 is CASRRNNEQFF. In nucleotides, the CDR3 is TGTGCCAGTCGACGGAACAATGAGCAGTTCTTC.

CDR3 in amino acids: CASSQVDGGDEKLFF. The DNA of the CDR3 is TGTGCCAGCAGCCAAGTAGACGGGGGCGATGAAAAACTGTTTTTT. V is TRBV4-2 and J is TRBJ1-4, with D possibly being TRBD1 (6 bases). Between the trimmed V and J ends, which lost 1 base and 6 bases, there was a span of 12 bases. The CDR3 extends over 15 amino acids. The germline gives CDR1 LGHNA, CDR2 YNFKEQ.